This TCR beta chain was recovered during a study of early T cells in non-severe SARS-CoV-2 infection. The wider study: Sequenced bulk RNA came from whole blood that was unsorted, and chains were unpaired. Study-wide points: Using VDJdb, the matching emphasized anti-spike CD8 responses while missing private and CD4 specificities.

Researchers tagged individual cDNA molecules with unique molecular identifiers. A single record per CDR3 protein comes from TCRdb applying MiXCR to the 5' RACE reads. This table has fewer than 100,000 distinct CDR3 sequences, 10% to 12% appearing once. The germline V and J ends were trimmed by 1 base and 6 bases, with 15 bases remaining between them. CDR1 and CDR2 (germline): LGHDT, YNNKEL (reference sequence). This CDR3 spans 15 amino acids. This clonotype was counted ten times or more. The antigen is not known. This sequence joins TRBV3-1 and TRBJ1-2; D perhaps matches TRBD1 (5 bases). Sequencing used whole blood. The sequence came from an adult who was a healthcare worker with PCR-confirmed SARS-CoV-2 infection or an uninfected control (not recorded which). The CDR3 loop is CASSQAGHIRNGYTF. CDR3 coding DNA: TGTGCCAGCAGCCAAGCCGGACATATAAGGAATGGCTACACCTTC. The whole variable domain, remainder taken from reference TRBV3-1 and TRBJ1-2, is DTAVSQTPKYLVTQMGNDKSIKCEQNLGHDTMYWYKQDSKKFLKIMFSYNNKELIINETVPNRFSPKSPDKAHLNLHINSLELGDSAVYFCASSQAGHIRNGYTFGSGTRLTVV.